Listed here are 16 T cell receptor beta chains from one sample, sequenced in a study of read filtering for tumor transcriptome and immune sequencing. This library used around 400 ng RNA and molecular barcoded adaptors spanning alpha/delta and beta/gamma chains. MiXCR was run by TCRdb on the reads, yielding one entry per CDR3 protein. The table has about 40,000 distinct CDR3 sequences, roughly 10% seen once. Sequencing was carried out using a population of CD138-negative cells sorted from bone marrow. The origin of the receptors is a donor over 35 with multiple myeloma.

The rearrangement joins TRBV7-2 to TRBJ2-3, with no clear D. The germline V gene has CDR1 SGHTA and CDR2 FQGNSA. Trimming removed 3 bases from V and 0 bases from J, with 7 bases in between. The CDR3 spans 14 residues. The CDR3 region is CASSFDGSTDTQYF. In nucleotides, the CDR3 is TGTGCCAGCAGCTTTGACGGGAGCACAGATACGCAGTATTTT.

In its sample, this clonotype was seen many times. V gene TRBV4-1 combines with J gene TRBJ1-5; 9 nucleotides agree with TRBD1. The CDR3 consists of 19 residues. The germline gives CDR1 MGHRA, CDR2 YSYEKL. Trimming at V came to 1 base and at J to 7 bases, leaving 17 bases not matched to a gene. DNA of the CDR3: TGCGCCAGCAGCCAAGGATCGCCGAGGGGGGACAGGGTAGGACAGCCCCAGCATTTT. It codes for CASSQGSPRGDRVGQPQHF.

In its sample, this clonotype was seen many times. The chain employs TRBV29-1 and TRBJ1-1; D remains ambiguous. The CDR3 is 11 amino acids. CDR1 and CDR2 (germline): SQVTM, ANQGSEA. V was shortened by 7 bases and J by 2 bases, with 8 bases between the two germline ends. CDR3 in amino acids: CSGYRNTEAFF. The CDR3 DNA reads as TGCAGCGGCTACCGAAACACTGAAGCTTTCTTT.

In this sample, this clonotype turned up many times. This likely came from a read error, as a far larger clone is one base away. The J gene is TRBJ1-6, the V gene TRBV9, with D tentatively TRBD1 (5 bases). Germline V gene lookup returns CDR1 SGDLS and CDR2 YYNGEE. CDR3 size: 13 residues. The CDR3 coding sequence is TGTGCCAGCGCACGAGCTGGGACCACTGAAGCTTCCTTT. Encoded protein: CASARAGTTEASF. The full variable domain, completed using reference TRBV9 and TRBJ1-6, is DSGVTQTPKHLITATGQRVTLRCSPRSGDLSVYWYQQSLDQGLQFLIQYYNGEERAKGNILERFSAQQFPDLHSELNLSSLELGDSALYFCASARAGTTEASFGNGTRLTVT.

This clonotype was seen many times. This chain joins TRBV5-1 and TRBJ2-1; D possibly corresponds to TRBD2 (6 bases). Trimming shortened V by 0 bases and J by 6 bases, and 13 bases separated the two germline ends. This CDR3 is built from 15 residues. The germline CDR1 and CDR2 sequences are SGHRS and YFSETQ. The CDR3 loop is CASSLAGEPSNEQFF. The CDR3 DNA reads TGCGCCAGCAGCTTGGCGGGGGAGCCCTCCAATGAGCAGTTCTTC. Based on the CDR3 plus reference TRBV5-1 and TRBJ2-1, the full variable domain is KAGVTQTPRYLIKTRGQQVTLSCSPISGHRSVSWYQQTPGQGLQFLFEYFSETQRNKGNFPGRFSGRQFSNSRSEMNVSTLELGDSALYLCASSLAGEPSNEQFFGPGTRLTVL.

In its sample, this clonotype was seen many times. The chain employs TRBV29-1 and TRBJ2-5, with 8 bases identical to TRBD1. CDR3 length: 13 residues. Germline CDR1 SQVTM, CDR2 ANQGSEA. The V and J ends lost 4 bases and 1 base, in that order; junction bases with no gene match: 2. As DNA, the CDR3 is TGCAGCGTTGGACAGGGGACCCAAGAGACCCAGTACTTC. Translated, it gives CSVGQGTQETQYF.

This clonotype was counted ten times or more. CDR3 coding DNA: TGTGCCAGCAGCTTGATACAGGGTAGGGGTCAGCCCCAGCATTTT. Protein product: CASSLIQGRGQPQHF. This chain uses TRBV7-2 with TRBJ1-5; D may be TRBD1 (6 bases). V lost 3 bases and J 6 bases, leaving 15 bases between the germline ends. Germline lookup yields CDR1 SGHTA and CDR2 FQGNSA. This CDR3 is built from 15 residues.

This clonotype showed up many times. The rearrangement links TRBV7-6 to TRBJ1-2; D remains unclear. Trimming left V 3 bases short and J 2 bases short, with 13 bases between. Germline V gene data show CDR1 as SGHVS and CDR2 as FNYEAQ. The CDR3 is 15 amino acids. The CDR3, as DNA: TGTGCCAGCAGCTTCATAGAGGGCACCAACTATGGCTACACCTTC. Translated: CASSFIEGTNYGYTF.

Many counts were recorded for this clonotype. The chain recombines TRBV27 with TRBJ1-1; D is undetermined. CDR1 is MNHEY and CDR2 is SMNVEV in the germline V gene (reference sequence). The CDR3 loop spans 13 amino acids. The V end was cut by 0 bases, the J end by 4 bases, with 6 bases between. This CDR3 reads CASSLSGSTEAFF. CDR3 bases: TGTGCCAGCAGTTTATCTGGGAGCACTGAAGCTTTCTTT.

This clonotype showed up many times. It may be a read error: a sequence one base away is much more abundant. The CDR3 does not close with the conserved phenylalanine or tryptophan, likely indicating a read error. This sequence joins TRBV11-2 and TRBJ2-1; 9 nucleotides match TRBD2. The CDR3 extends over 14 amino acids. V was clipped by 8 bases and J by 7 bases; unmatched bases: 9. Germline V gives CDR1 SGHAT, CDR2 FQNNGV. CDR3 sequence: CASVGGGAWNEQFL. CDR3 coding DNA: TGTGCCAGCGTGGGCGGGGGGGCCTGGAATGAGCAGTTCCTC.

In its sample, this clonotype was seen a few times. Given a much more abundant clone one base away, this may be a read error. A read error is likely, as this CDR3 ends without the conserved phenylalanine or tryptophan. The V gene is TRBV20-1, the J gene TRBJ2-5; D might be TRBD2 (7 bases). The ends were cut back, 3 bases at V and 1 base at J, with 15 bases in the middle. This CDR3 has 15 residues. The V gene's germline CDR1 is DFQATT and CDR2 SNEGSKA (reference sequence). CDR3 protein: CSASGGGGLQETQYL. The CDR3 DNA reads TGCAGTGCTAGTGGGGGCGGGGGCCTCCAAGAGACCCAGTACCTC.

This clonotype was picked up many times. The chain has TRBV28 and TRBJ2-1; 11 bases map to TRBD2. Germline values: CDR1 MDHEN, CDR2 SYDVKM. CDR3 length equals 13 residues. Trimming cost V 6 bases and J 10 bases; bases outside gene matches: 5. The CDR3 loop is CASRDSGGVEQFF. CDR3 nucleotides: TGTGCCAGCAGGGATAGCGGGGGGGTCGAGCAGTTCTTC.

Turning to this clonotype: A far larger clone lies a single base away; this is likely a read error. The V gene is TRBV7-2, the J gene TRBJ2-7; D not resolved. This CDR3 contains 14 residues. Germline CDR1 and CDR2: SGHTA and FQGNSA. Trimming shortened V by 2 bases and J by 2 bases, and 10 bases separated the two germline ends. CDR3 protein: CASSLMDGAYEQYF. The CDR3 coding sequence is TGTGCCAGCAGCTTAATGGACGGCGCCTACGAGCAGTACTTC.

This clonotype has more than one count but fewer than ten. Without the conserved terminal phenylalanine or tryptophan, this CDR3 likely stems from a read error. In nucleotides, the CDR3 is TGCGCCACCAGTAATAAGCAGACCAGCAATGAGCAGTTCTCC. Amino acids: CATSNKQTSNEQFS. The chain recombines TRBV10-2 with TRBJ2-1; D gene uncertain. Looked up from germline, CDR1 is WSHSY and CDR2 is SAAADI. This CDR3 spans 14 amino acids.

This clonotype was found many times. The gene calls are TRBV2 and TRBJ2-3, with D hard to call. Germline V lookup: CDR1 SNHLY, CDR2 FYNNEI. Trimming cost V 4 bases and J 2 bases, with 4 bases left between them. This CDR3 has 12 amino acids. The CDR3 reads CASSAFTDTQYF. CDR3 nucleotide sequence: TGTGCCAGCAGTGCCTTCACAGATACGCAGTATTTT.

In regard to this clonotype: Given a much more abundant clone one base away, this may be a read error. The CDR3 ends on some other residue instead of the conserved phenylalanine or tryptophan, so this is likely a read error. The DNA for the CDR3 is TGTGCCAGCAGCCATGAGGGGGCAGACACTGAAGCTTTCTCT. Its protein product is CASSHEGADTEAFS. The chain combines TRBV3-1 with TRBJ1-1; 7 bases map to TRBD1. The J segment lost 3 bases and the V segment lost 3 bases, leaving 4 bases of the junction unmatched. Looked up from germline, CDR1 is LGHDT and CDR2 is YNNKEL (reference sequence). This CDR3 is built from 14 residues.